What follows are 22 T cell receptor beta chains derived from one specimen sequenced in a study of cytomegalovirus exposure and HLA in healthy donors. The PCR was carried out with 60 Vbeta primers and 13 Jbeta primers. The table came from immunoSEQ multiplex PCR; TCRdb's copy has only in-frame clones and leaves some out. The sample lists more than 95,000 clones; nearly 15% were seen once. Sequenced sample: PBMCs. The receptors originated from a female donor in good health and CMV-seronegative.

The CDR3 bases are TGCGCCAGCAGCCAAGGTTTCGGAGCCGCTATGGGCGGGGAGCTGTTTTTT. This codes for CASSQGFGAAMGGELFF. V usage is TRBV4-1 and J usage is TRBJ2-2; no reliable D call. The CDR3 has 17 residues. The germline V and J ends were trimmed by 1 base and 7 bases, with 19 bases remaining between them. Per germline, CDR1 MGHRA and CDR2 YSYEKL.

This clone occurred a few times. V usage is TRBV5-8 and J usage is TRBJ2-7; D might be TRBD2 (5 bases). This CDR3 has 13 amino acids. V was pared by 6 bases and J by 4 bases, with 14 bases between. Looked up from germline, CDR1 is SGHTS and CDR2 is YDEGEE. The chain's CDR3 is CASTRLAGYEQYF. The CDR3 DNA reads as TGTGCCAGCACCCGTCTAGCTGGGTACGAGCAGTACTTC.

There are a few counts of this clone. This CDR3 reads CATSRDPDGWDEQYF. In DNA form, the CDR3 reads TGTGCCACCAGCAGAGATCCCGACGGGTGGGACGAGCAGTACTTC. The chain has TRBV15 and TRBJ2-7; no firm D call. The V gene's germline CDR1 is LNHNV and CDR2 YYDKDF (reference sequence). Trimming cost V 0 bases and J 5 bases, with 14 bases left between them. There are 15 residues in the CDR3.

This clone was counted a few times. J is TRBJ2-7 and V is TRBV5-4; 10 bases align to TRBD1. There are 17 residues in the CDR3. Germline CDR1 SGHNT, CDR2 YYREEE (reference sequence). J gave up 4 bases and V 5 bases, and 15 bases lay outside the gene matches. CDR3 in amino acids: CASSASLGQGVGYEQYF. CDR3 bases: TGTGCCAGCAGTGCGAGCCTTGGACAGGGGGTTGGTTACGAGCAGTACTTC.

This chain connects TRBV7-9 to TRBJ2-1, with TRBD1 matching over 7 bases. J was trimmed by 2 bases and V by 6 bases; bases with no gene match: 10. The CDR3 runs 16 residues. CDR1 SEHNR and CDR2 FQNEAQ come from the germline V gene (reference sequence). The CDR3 protein is CASRPTGYDAYNEQFF. The CDR3 DNA reads as TGTGCCAGCAGACCGACAGGGTATGACGCCTACAATGAGCAGTTCTTC.

The V and J genes are TRBV4-2 and TRBJ2-5, with 12 positions matching TRBD2. J was trimmed by 4 bases and V by 1 base; bases with no gene match: 7. Per germline, CDR1 LGHNA and CDR2 YNFKEQ. The CDR3 runs to 17 residues. The chain's CDR3 is CASSQGRLAGDGETQYF. As DNA, the CDR3 is TGTGCCAGCAGCCAAGGTAGACTAGCGGGGGACGGAGAGACCCAGTACTTC.

The rearrangement joins TRBV7-2 to TRBJ2-5; 9 nucleotides agree with TRBD1. This CDR3 has 16 residues. After removal of 5 bases from V and 7 bases from J, the junction contained 14 bases not matched to a gene. Germline CDR1 reads SGHTA; CDR2 reads FQGNSA. CDR3 DNA: TGTGCCAGCAGCGTCCGACAGGGGGGCGTCAGGATGACCCAGTACTTC. Amino acid sequence: CASSVRQGGVRMTQYF. Together with reference TRBV7-2 and TRBJ2-5, the CDR3 gives the full variable domain: GAGVSQSPSNKVTEKGKDVELRCDPISGHTALYWYRQSLGQGLEFLIYFQGNSAPDKSGLPSDRFSAERTGGSVSTLTIQRTQQEDSAVYLCASSVRQGGVRMTQYFGPGTRLLVL.

In this sample, this clone turned up a few times. The V call is TRBV27, the J call TRBJ2-7, with 9 bases that match TRBD1. The CDR3 totals 15 residues. Trimming cost V 3 bases and J 7 bases; bases outside gene matches: 10. The germline V gene encodes CDR1 MNHEY and CDR2 SMNVEV (reference sequence). The CDR3 region is CASSFPGQGLREQYF. CDR3 in DNA: TGTGCCAGCAGTTTCCCTGGACAGGGGTTGAGGGAGCAGTACTTC.

V usage is TRBV6-6 and J usage is TRBJ2-3; 8 bases fit TRBD2. The junction had 0 bases not matched to a gene; V was cut back by 0 bases and J by 4 bases. Germline CDR1 reads MNHNY; CDR2 reads SVGAGI (reference sequence). CDR3 length: 14 amino acids. In DNA, the CDR3 is TGTGCCAGCAGTTACTCCGGGGGGGCAGATACGCAGTATTTT. It specifies CASSYSGGADTQYF.

This clone was found a few times. J is TRBJ2-2 and V is TRBV2; 8 bases are a match to TRBD2. The CDR3 contains 15 residues. V was clipped by 8 bases and J by 0 bases; unmatched bases: 5. Germline CDR1 reads SNHLY; CDR2 reads FYNNEI. CDR3 DNA: TGTGCCAGCCGGTCGGGAGGGGCGAACACCGGGGAGCTGTTTTTT. It translates to CASRSGGANTGELFF.

This clone was counted between two and nine times. The CDR3 sequence is CASSQDGQHSYNEQFF. CDR3 in DNA: TGTGCCAGCAGCCAAGATGGACAGCACTCCTACAATGAGCAGTTCTTC. The rearrangement links TRBV4-2 to TRBJ2-1; D might be TRBD1 (6 bases). V was pared by 0 bases and J by 0 bases, with 9 bases between. Germline V CDR1 and CDR2: LGHNA, YNFKEQ. The CDR3 is 16 residues long.

Only a few counts were recorded for this clone. The chain links TRBV6-5 to TRBJ2-5; D is perhaps TRBD1 (5 bases). Germline V gene lookup returns CDR1 MNHEY and CDR2 SVGAGI. V lost 5 bases to trimming and J lost 3 bases, with 19 bases between them. The CDR3 consists of 16 residues. CDR3 region: CASSNLNIDRKETQYF. The CDR3 DNA is TGTGCCAGCAGTAACTTAAATATCGACAGAAAAGAGACCCAGTACTTC.

This clone has more than one count but fewer than ten. This chain connects TRBV4-1 to TRBJ2-7, with a weak D call TRBD2 (5 bases). The CDR3 runs 15 residues. Germline V gene sequence: CDR1 MGHRA, CDR2 YSYEKL. V was trimmed by 1 base and J by 0 bases, leaving 10 bases between them. The CDR3: CASSQGRSVSYEQYF. In DNA, the CDR3 is TGCGCCAGCAGCCAAGGGAGGAGCGTCTCCTACGAGCAGTACTTC.

This clone was counted between two and nine times. The rearrangement links TRBV30 to TRBJ2-7; 9 bases align to TRBD2. This CDR3 contains 12 residues. V trimming: 8 bases; J trimming: 3 bases; junction bases outside the gene matches: 5. Germline V gives CDR1 GTSNPN, CDR2 SVGIG (reference sequence). The CDR3 is CAISSGDYEQYF. CDR3 nucleotides: TGTGCCATCTCTAGCGGGGACTACGAGCAGTACTTC.

This clone was seen a handful of times. The CDR3: CASSPGEMTSRSSYEQYF. The CDR3 coding sequence is TGTGCCAGCAGTCCGGGAGAAATGACTAGCAGGAGCTCCTACGAGCAGTACTTC. The chain recombines TRBV28 with TRBJ2-5; TRBD2 agrees at 7 bases. The tail of the sequence fits TRBJ2-7 better, so the J call may be wrong. The CDR3 is 18 amino acids. Germline loops: CDR1 MDHEN, CDR2 SYDVKM.

A few counts support this clone. The chain joins TRBV5-6 to TRBJ1-5; D gene unclear. The CDR3 loop spans 15 amino acids. V shed 4 bases and J shed 1 base, with 12 bases lying between them. The germline gives CDR1 SGHDT, CDR2 YYEEEE. CDR3 loop: CASSVLGESNQPQHF. The DNA of the CDR3 is TGTGCCAGCAGCGTGCTGGGCGAGAGCAATCAGCCCCAGCATTTT.

V is TRBV28 and J is TRBJ1-2; TRBD1 matches 7 bases. Trimming removed 6 bases from V and 8 bases from J; junction bases left unmatched: 21. This CDR3 has 17 residues. Germline V gene lookup returns CDR1 MDHEN and CDR2 SYDVKM. In DNA form, the CDR3 reads TGTGCCAGCAGCATCCCGATGCCCCTGACAGGGAGTTCCGGCTACACCTTC. As protein: CASSIPMPLTGSSGYTF.

The CDR3 region is CASGTGSWTGELFF. CDR3 in DNA: TGTGCCAGTGGGACAGGGTCTTGGACCGGGGAGCTGTTTTTT. The V gene is TRBV6-1, the J gene TRBJ2-2; TRBD1 agrees at 9 bases. CDR1 and CDR2 (germline): MNHNS, SASEGT. The CDR3 length is 14 residues. J gave up 5 bases and V 9 bases, and 7 bases lay outside the gene matches.

The chain employs TRBV9 and TRBJ2-7; 12 bases are shared with TRBD1. Trimming took 0 bases from V and 2 from J; bases not matched to a gene: 3. The CDR3 length is 16 residues. Per the germline V gene, CDR1 is SGDLS and CDR2 is YYNGEE. CDR3 DNA sequence: TGTGCCAGCAGCGTAGAAGGGACAGGGGGCGCCTACGAGCAGTACTTC. As protein: CASSVEGTGGAYEQYF.

The CDR3: CASSEGVRGYEQYF. CDR3 DNA sequence: TGTGCCAGCAGTGAAGGCGTCAGGGGGTACGAGCAGTACTTC. V is TRBV2 and J is TRBJ2-7; 7 bases fit TRBD1. Germline V gene lookup returns CDR1 SNHLY and CDR2 FYNNEI. V dropped 1 base and J dropped 4; count of bases not matched to a gene: 4. The CDR3 is 14 residues long.

This rearrangement joins TRBV19 to TRBJ1-2; TRBD1 aligns across 7 bases. Germline V gene data show CDR1 as LNHDA and CDR2 as SQIVND (reference sequence). The CDR3 sequence is 12 residues long. Trimming took 6 bases from V and 7 from J; bases not matched to a gene: 5. CDR3 region: CASSTYRGGYTF. The CDR3 DNA follows: TGTGCCAGTAGCACCTACAGGGGTGGCTACACCTTC.

This clone was observed a handful of times. J is TRBJ2-7 and V is TRBV6-1; D might be TRBD1 (5 bases). This CDR3 contains 13 residues. Between the trimmed V and J ends, which lost 4 bases and 2 bases, there was a span of 9 bases. Germline V gene data show CDR1 as MNHNS and CDR2 as SASEGT. CDR3 loop: CASSVQGPYEQYF. The DNA of the CDR3 is TGTGCCAGCAGTGTGCAGGGTCCCTACGAGCAGTACTTC.